This T cell receptor beta chain was sequenced for a study of blood T cells in healthy people across ages. CDR1 is SGHRS and CDR2 is YFSETQ in the germline V gene. CDR3 size: 13 residues. Deletions cut 3 bases from V and 11 bases from J, with 17 bases between. A second 7 to 11 cycle PCR used barcoded and J-beta primers. TCRdb redid the calling of the 5' RACE reads with MiXCR, one entry per CDR3 protein. The data show fewer than 700,000 distinct CDR3 sequences, less than 45% seen once. The sequence derives from a man older than 75 in good health. This chain joins TRBV5-1 and TRBJ2-5; D call uncertain. The sample taken for sequencing was blood. Here the CDR3 reads CASSSGPDNEQYF. CDR3 coding DNA: TGCGCCAGCAGCTCCGGACCAGACAATGAGCAGTACTTC.